A single sample is the source of the 9 T cell receptor beta chains below, sequenced in a study of T cells in Graves' hyperthyroidism and ophthalmopathy. TCR beta CDR3 region amplification was performed from RNA transcripts. An initial round of RT-PCR targeting the TCR CDR3 relied on the HTBI primer set. TCRdb reprocessed the multiplex PCR reads via MiXCR and lists one record per CDR3 protein. The sample has hundreds of thousands of distinct CDR3 sequences; 45% are singletons. Sequencing was performed on peripheral blood or thyroid tissue (not recorded which). The source is an adult man with Graves' disease, either hyperthyroidism or ophthalmopathy (not recorded which).

V gene TRBV2 combines with J gene TRBJ1-5; D is unclear. The germline CDR1 and CDR2 sequences are SNHLY and FYNNEI. This CDR3 has 18 residues. Trimming cost V 5 bases and J 0 bases, with 20 bases left between them. CDR3 nucleotide sequence: TGTGCCAGCAGTTTAGAAGCGGTTGTCGGTTATAGCAATCAGCCCCAGCATTTT. Its translation is CASSLEAVVGYSNQPQHF.

The chain links TRBV7-1 to TRBJ2-6, with a tentative D call TRBD1 (5 bases). TRBV7-1 is identified as an open reading frame with a role that is uncertain. V shed 1 base and J shed 0 bases, with 10 bases lying between them. The CDR3 runs to 17 residues. CDR3 loop: CASSSGTSCSGANVLTF. Here the CDR3 DNA reads TGTGCCAGCAGCTCAGGGACATCCTGCTCTGGGGCCAACGTCCTGACTTTC.

This clonotype was found a few times. The gene calls are TRBV5-1 and TRBJ1-4; 8 bases line up with TRBD1. The J segment lost 7 bases and the V segment lost 0 bases, leaving 8 bases of the junction unmatched. This CDR3 has 16 residues. The germline V gene has CDR1 SGHRS and CDR2 YFSETQ. CDR3 loop: CASSLGAGGLGEKLFF. The CDR3 DNA is TGCGCCAGCAGCTTGGGGGCAGGGGGCCTCGGTGAAAAACTGTTTTTT.

The V gene is TRBV5-6, the J gene TRBJ1-5; TRBD1 aligns across 9 bases. V was clipped by 5 bases and J by 9 bases; unmatched bases: 9. Germline-derived CDR1 and CDR2 are SGHDT and YYEEEE. The CDR3 sequence is 14 residues long. CDR3 protein: CASSWDRDSAPQHF. The CDR3 coding sequence is TGTGCCAGCAGTTGGGACAGGGATAGTGCGCCCCAGCATTTT.

The chain joins TRBV25-1 to TRBJ1-2, with D possibly TRBD1 on 6 matching bases. The CDR3 is 14 amino acids. CDR1 is MGHDK, CDR2 SYGVNS, per germline. Trimming left V 8 bases short and J 3 bases short, with 16 bases between. The CDR3 region has the DNA TGTGCCAGCTTGGGGGGGGCTACAGACTATGGCTACACCTTC. It yields the protein CASLGGATDYGYTF.

The chain employs TRBV7-2 and TRBJ2-7; D uncertain. V was shortened by 5 bases and J by 3 bases, with 8 bases between the two germline ends. Germline V lookup: CDR1 SGHTA, CDR2 FQGNSA. The CDR3 loop spans 12 amino acids. The CDR3 sequence: CASSLSNYEQYF. The CDR3 DNA sequence: TGTGCCAGCAGCCTAAGCAACTACGAGCAGTACTTC.

The chain couples TRBV2 to TRBJ1-2, with a weak D call TRBD1 (5 bases). Germline loops: CDR1 SNHLY, CDR2 FYNNEI. V was clipped by 7 bases and J by 5 bases, with 17 bases between them. The CDR3 is made up of 14 amino acids. For the CDR3, the DNA is TGTGCCAGCACCGGGTGGGGGGGTGAATATGGCTACACCTTC. Its protein is CASTGWGGEYGYTF.

A note on this clonotype: A much larger clone lies a single base off, so this may be a read error. CDR3 nucleotide sequence: TGTGCCAGCAGCCGGACAGGGAATCCCTACGAGCAGTACTTC. Its translation is CASSRTGNPYEQYF. This sequence joins TRBV11-2 and TRBJ2-7, with 8 nucleotides matching TRBD1. Germline V lookup: CDR1 SGHAT, CDR2 FQNNGV. This CDR3 contains 14 residues. With V trimmed by 5 bases and J by 2 bases, 5 bases remained unmatched.

This clonotype was seen a handful of times. V is TRBV7-2 and J is TRBJ2-7; TRBD2 aligns across 7 bases. Unmatched junction bases numbered 9, after V lost 4 bases and J lost 0 bases. The CDR3 is 16 amino acids. Germline lookup yields CDR1 SGHTA and CDR2 FQGNSA. The DNA for the CDR3 is TGTGCCAGCAGCTCGTTTACGGGGGGTGGCTCCTACGAGCAGTACTTC. This codes for CASSSFTGGGSYEQYF.